Below, 16 T cell receptor beta chains from the same sample are listed, as sequenced in a study of blood T cells in healthy people across ages. The second PCR ran about 6 to 12 cycles with a sample-barcoded 5' primer and J-beta primers. TCRdb ran MiXCR on the 5' RACE reads and lists one entry per CDR3 protein. The sample carries around 2 million distinct CDR3 sequences, about two fifths recorded once. The sequenced sample consisted of blood. These receptors were collected from a human donor in good health.

The gene calls are TRBV27 and TRBJ1-2; D call uncertain. The V and J ends lost 2 bases and 4 bases respectively, with 17 bases between them. The CDR3 contains 16 residues. CDR1 and CDR2 (germline): MNHEY, SMNVEV (reference sequence). The CDR3 sequence is CASSLSGSLSPYGYTF. CDR3 nucleotide sequence: TGTGCCAGCAGTTTAAGTGGATCTCTTTCTCCCTATGGCTACACCTTC.

The CDR3 bases are TGTGCCACCAGCAGAGAAGGGCACAATGAAAAACTGTTTTTT. It is translated as CATSREGHNEKLFF. V usage is TRBV15 and J usage is TRBJ1-4; no reliable D call. CDR1 is LNHNV, CDR2 YYDKDF, per germline (reference sequence). Trimming shortened V by 0 bases and J by 5 bases, and 7 bases separated the two germline ends. CDR3 size: 14 residues.

The genes are TRBV6-5 and TRBJ2-3; 10 positions agree with TRBD2. Germline V gene sequence: CDR1 MNHEY, CDR2 SVGAGI. The V gene end was trimmed by 0 bases and the J gene end by 0 bases; junction bases not matched to a gene: 9. The CDR3 sequence is 19 residues long. CDR3 residues: CASSYSDMSGGASTDTQYF. Here the CDR3 DNA reads TGTGCCAGCAGTTACTCCGACATGAGCGGGGGGGCAAGCACAGATACGCAGTATTTT.

The chain uses TRBV6-6 and TRBJ2-3; D uncertain. Germline V gene sequence: CDR1 MNHNY, CDR2 SVGAGI (reference sequence). There are 15 residues in the CDR3. V was shortened by 2 bases and J by 0 bases, with 9 bases between the two germline ends. The CDR3 DNA reads as TGTGCCAGCAGTTACGGGCTAGATAGCACAGATACGCAGTATTTT. Its translation: CASSYGLDSTDTQYF.

The chain joins TRBV20-1 to TRBJ1-5; tentative D call: TRBD1 (6 bases). The CDR3 is 14 amino acids. The germline V gene encodes CDR1 DFQATT and CDR2 SNEGSKA (reference sequence). Trimming stripped 5 bases from V and 7 bases from J, with 18 bases between. CDR3 nucleotides: TGCAGTGCTCTACGCTGGGGGGGCAGACAGCCCCAGCATTTT. Translation gives CSALRWGGRQPQHF.

This clonotype was detected once. The chain employs TRBV2 and TRBJ1-5; D possibly corresponds to TRBD1 (5 bases). The CDR3 covers 15 residues. In germline, CDR1 is SNHLY, CDR2 FYNNEI. Trimming removed 4 bases from V and 2 bases from J, with 12 bases in between. The CDR3 sequence is CASSGGASGNQPQHF. The CDR3 DNA follows: TGTGCCAGCAGTGGTGGGGCTTCGGGCAATCAGCCCCAGCATTTT.

This clonotype has ten or more counts. CDR3 nucleotides: TGTGCCAGCAGCCCGGGACTAGCGGCAGATACGCAGTATTTT. It codes for CASSPGLAADTQYF. The V and J genes are TRBV7-2 and TRBJ2-3; 11 bases are shared with TRBD2. Germline CDR1 is SGHTA and CDR2 is FQGNSA. The CDR3 is 14 residues long. Losses at the gene ends were 5 bases for V and 4 bases for J; bases not matched to a gene: 2.

This rearrangement joins TRBV28 to TRBJ2-7; no firm D call. The V end lost 11 bases, the J end lost 1 base, and 18 bases lay between the germline ends. The CDR3 has 14 amino acids. The V gene's germline CDR1 is MDHEN and CDR2 SYDVKM. CDR3 bases: TGTGCCTCTCGTTCGGGCACCCTTTCCTACGAGCAGTACTTC. Its protein product is CASRSGTLSYEQYF.

Worth noting for this clonotype: At one boundary the junction diverges from the germline segment, which might be a read error. V is TRBV6-2 or TRBV6-3 and J is TRBJ2-5; maybe TRBD2 (6 bases). The end of the DNA is better explained by TRBJ2-7, so the J call may be wrong. CDR3 length: 13 amino acids. The germline CDR1 and CDR2 sequences are MNHEY and SVGEGT. DNA of the CDR3: TGTGCCTGCAGTTTGGGACTCTACTACGAGCAGTACTTC. It is translated as CACSLGLYYEQYF.

The rearrangement joins TRBV5-1 to TRBJ2-1; D is unresolved. Germline V gene lookup returns CDR1 SGHRS and CDR2 YFSETQ. Trimming removed 5 bases at V and 5 bases at J, with 8 bases between. CDR3 length: 12 amino acids. CDR3 DNA sequence: TGCGCCAGCAGAGGTTACGACAATGAGCAGTTCTTC. Protein sequence: CASRGYDNEQFF.

V gene TRBV13 combines with J gene TRBJ1-1; D not certain. Trimming took 5 bases from V and 5 from J, leaving 9 bases between them. This CDR3 is built from 12 residues. CDR1 is PRHDT and CDR2 is FYEKMQ in the germline V gene (reference sequence). The CDR3 nucleotides read TGTGCCAGCAGCCCCCGTCATACTGAAGCTTTCTTT. Translated, it gives CASSPRHTEAFF. Filled out from reference TRBV13 and TRBJ1-1, the complete variable domain reads AAGVIQSPRHLIKEKRETATLKCYPIPRHDTVYWYQQGPGQDPQFLISFYEKMQSDKGSIPDRFSAQQFSDYHSELNMSSLELGDSALYFCASSPRHTEAFFGQGTRLTVV.

This clonotype was seen more than once but under ten times. This rearrangement joins TRBV3-1 to TRBJ2-1; TRBD2 matches at 9 bases. Germline CDR1 and CDR2: LGHDT and YNNKEL (reference sequence). This CDR3 has 15 residues. With V trimmed by 1 base and J by 2 bases, 0 bases remained unmatched. This CDR3 reads CASSQVAGAYNEQFF. The CDR3 bases are TGTGCCAGCAGCCAAGTAGCGGGGGCCTACAATGAGCAGTTCTTC.

This clonotype was seen only a few times. The chain couples TRBV2 to TRBJ2-3; 9 positions agree with TRBD2. Per the germline V gene, CDR1 is SNHLY and CDR2 is FYNNEI. With V trimmed by 2 bases and J by 3 bases, 9 bases remained unmatched. This CDR3 contains 17 residues. The CDR3 DNA reads as TGTGCCAGCAGTGAACCTCCTGGCGGGGGGGCGACAGATACGCAGTATTTT. Encoded protein: CASSEPPGGGATDTQYF.

The rearrangement links TRBV29-1 to TRBJ1-2, with D unclear. Germline CDR1 and CDR2: SQVTM and ANQGSEA. Trimming took 5 bases from V and 8 from J, leaving 18 bases between them. The CDR3 extends over 13 amino acids. This CDR3 is CSVSPVLLGGYTF. The CDR3 bases are TGCAGCGTTTCCCCGGTCCTGCTGGGAGGCTACACCTTC.

The J gene is TRBJ1-2, the V gene TRBV10-3; D may be TRBD1 (6 bases). This CDR3 contains 14 residues. CDR1 is ENHRY and CDR2 is SYGVKD in the germline V gene. Trimming cost V 7 bases and J 2 bases, with 14 bases left between them. In DNA form, the CDR3 reads TGTGCCATCACGGGCGCCGGACAGAACTATGGCTACACCTTC. Translation gives CAITGAGQNYGYTF.

The DNA of the CDR3 is TGCGCCAGCAGTTCAGGACAGGGGTCCCTATCCTCCTACGAGCAGTACTTC. Translated, it gives CASSSGQGSLSSYEQYF. The chain links TRBV5-1 to TRBJ2-7; 9 bases are a match to TRBD1. This CDR3 is 17 amino acids long. The V and J ends lost 5 bases and 0 bases, in that order; junction bases with no gene match: 12. CDR1 SGHRS and CDR2 YFSETQ come from the germline V gene.